The next 24 T cell receptor beta chains were all read from a single sample in a study of early T cells in non-severe SARS-CoV-2 infection. TCRdb re-called the 5' RACE reads with MiXCR, one entry per CDR3 protein. The sample includes some 48,000 distinct CDR3 sequences, approximately 6% of them seen just once. This sample comprised whole blood, obtained at baseline. The origin of the receptors is an adult who was a healthcare worker with PCR-confirmed SARS-CoV-2 infection or an uninfected control (not recorded which).

Ten or more counts support this clonotype. V and J are TRBV24-1 and TRBJ1-5; D remains ambiguous. Germline V CDR1 and CDR2: KGHDR, SFDVKD. This CDR3 has 12 amino acids. The V gene lost 6 bases and the J gene lost 7 bases, with 9 bases spanning the gap. DNA of the CDR3: TGTGCCACCAGTTCGGGAACCCAGCCCCAGCATTTT. It translates to CATSSGTQPQHF.

The gene calls are TRBV7-3 and TRBJ2-3, with TRBD2 matching over 9 bases. Per germline, CDR1 SGHTA and CDR2 FQGTGA. The ends lost 4 bases at V and 2 bases at J; junction bases unmatched: 4. CDR3 length equals 15 residues. The CDR3 nucleotides are TGTGCCAGCAGCTCTCTAGCGGGATACACAGATACGCAGTATTTT. Its protein is CASSSLAGYTDTQYF.

V usage is TRBV5-1 and J usage is TRBJ2-5, with 12 bases aligning to TRBD2. The CDR3 consists of 16 residues. Germline V gene data show CDR1 as SGHRS and CDR2 as YFSETQ. V lost 4 bases, J lost 7 bases, and 11 bases stayed unmatched. In DNA form, the CDR3 reads TGCGCCAGCAGCGTGATACTAGCGGGAGGCCGGCGGACCCAGTACTTC. This gives the protein CASSVILAGGRRTQYF.

There are a few counts of this clonotype. The chain couples TRBV27 to TRBJ2-3, with a tentative D call TRBD2 (6 bases). Trimming shortened V by 2 bases and J by 1 base, and 10 bases separated the two germline ends. Germline V gene sequence: CDR1 MNHEY, CDR2 SMNVEV (reference sequence). This CDR3 region has 15 residues. CDR3 loop: CASSLDGGGTDTQYF. The CDR3 DNA sequence: TGTGCCAGCAGTTTAGACGGCGGGGGCACAGATACGCAGTATTTT.

The chain links TRBV14 to TRBJ2-7; 9 nucleotides align to TRBD1. This CDR3 has 16 residues. CDR1 SGHDN and CDR2 FVKESK come from the germline V gene. With V trimmed by 2 bases and J by 1 base, 6 bases remained unmatched. CDR3 nucleotides: TGTGCCAGCAGCCAAACAAACAGGGGGCGATCCTACGAGCAGTACTTC. Amino acids: CASSQTNRGRSYEQYF.

This clonotype was recorded at least ten times. The CDR3 reads CASSSGGLQPQHF. The DNA of the CDR3 is TGTGCCAGCAGTTCAGGGGGCTTACAGCCCCAGCATTTT. This chain joins TRBV6-6 and TRBJ1-5; 8 bases map to TRBD1. The ends lost 4 bases at V and 7 bases at J; junction bases unmatched: 3. Germline CDR1 and CDR2: MNHNY and SVGAGI (reference sequence). CDR3 length: 13 amino acids.

This clonotype was detected many times. The genes are TRBV6-1 and TRBJ2-3, with a tentative D call TRBD1 (5 bases). This CDR3 comprises 14 residues. The ends were cut back, 5 bases at V and 2 bases at J, with 11 bases in the middle. The germline CDR1 and CDR2 sequences are MNHNS and SASEGT. Written as DNA, the CDR3 is TGTGCCAGCAGTCGACAGTCCAACACAGATACGCAGTATTTT. Protein: CASSRQSNTDTQYF.

The table lists this clonotype with a few counts. This chain joins TRBV7-3 and TRBJ1-5; D gene unclear. Germline V gene lookup returns CDR1 SGHTA and CDR2 FQGTGA. The CDR3 sequence is 13 residues long. V lost 4 bases to trimming and J lost 4 bases, with 8 bases between them. This chain's CDR3 is CASSSTENQPQHF. Here the CDR3 DNA reads TGTGCCAGCAGCTCGACCGAAAATCAGCCCCAGCATTTT.

A remark on this clonotype: The junction departs from germline at one end; a sequencing error may be responsible. This chain joins TRBV7-7 and TRBJ2-3, with D possibly matching TRBD2 (6 bases). CDR3 length equals 15 residues. Germline V gene lookup returns CDR1 SSHAT and CDR2 FNYEAQ (reference sequence). The CDR3 DNA reads TGTGCTAGCAGCCTTAGCGGAACTAGCACAGATACGCAGTATTTT. Its protein product is CASSLSGTSTDTQYF.

This clonotype was observed at least ten times. The J gene is TRBJ1-1, the V gene TRBV5-5, with no clear D. Germline-derived CDR1 and CDR2 are SGHKS and YYEKEE (reference sequence). V was trimmed by 5 bases and J by 0 bases, leaving 8 bases between them. This CDR3 contains 13 residues. The DNA of the CDR3 is TGTGCCAGCAGGCTCGACCTGAACACTGAAGCTTTCTTT. It translates to CASRLDLNTEAFF.

This clonotype was seen a few times. This chain connects TRBV28 to TRBJ2-7; 7 bases align to TRBD1. The trim removed 3 bases at V and 3 bases at J, leaving 8 bases unmatched. This CDR3 contains 15 residues. Germline lookup yields CDR1 MDHEN and CDR2 SYDVKM. CDR3 protein: CASSLRQGKFYEQYF. Here the CDR3 DNA reads TGTGCCAGCAGTTTGAGACAGGGAAAGTTCTACGAGCAGTACTTC.

This clonotype was detected only a few times. The chain carries TRBV12-3 or TRBV12-4 and TRBJ1-3; no clear D gene. The CDR3 is made up of 15 amino acids. V dropped 4 bases and J dropped 0 bases, with 10 bases sitting between them. The CDR3 region is CASSSDQSSGNTIYF. In nucleotides, the CDR3 is TGTGCCAGCAGTTCCGATCAGAGCTCTGGAAACACCATATATTTT.

This clonotype has more than one count but fewer than ten. The chain joins TRBV10-2 to TRBJ2-7, with no clear D. Germline V lookup: CDR1 WSHSY, CDR2 SAAADI. V lost 5 bases and J 0 bases, leaving 5 bases between the germline ends. The CDR3 spans 12 residues. The CDR3, as DNA: TGCGCCAGCAGTCCTCCCTCCTACGAGCAGTACTTC. Encoded protein: CASSPPSYEQYF.

This clonotype was recorded at least ten times. This chain uses TRBV20-1 with TRBJ2-7, with 8 bases fitting TRBD1. The V gene's germline CDR1 is DFQATT and CDR2 SNEGSKA (reference sequence). After removal of 1 base from V and 6 bases from J, the junction contained 14 bases not matched to a gene. The CDR3 spans 16 residues. CDR3 sequence (DNA): TGCAGTGCTAGAGGGGGTGGACAGGGTATTTTCTCCGAGCAGTACTTC. Protein product: CSARGGGQGIFSEQYF.

This rearrangement joins TRBV7-2 to TRBJ2-6; tentative D call: TRBD1 (6 bases). The CDR3 contains 16 residues. V was shortened by 4 bases and J by 0 bases, with 10 bases between the two germline ends. Germline V gene data show CDR1 as SGHTA and CDR2 as FQGNSA. In DNA form, the CDR3 reads TGTGCCAGCAGCTCCGACAGGTCCTCTGGGGCCAACGTCCTGACTTTC. Residues: CASSSDRSSGANVLTF.

This clonotype was observed at least ten times. V is TRBV20-1 and J is TRBJ1-6; possible D gene TRBD1, 5 bases. With 1 base removed from V and 7 bases from J, the gap between germline ends came to 8 bases. CDR1 is DFQATT, CDR2 SNEGSKA, per germline (reference sequence). There are 13 residues in the CDR3. The CDR3 loop reads CSARVGQNSPLHF. The CDR3 region has the DNA TGCAGTGCTAGAGTGGGGCAGAATTCACCCCTCCACTTT.

This clonotype was counted ten times or more. This sequence joins TRBV11-2 and TRBJ2-7; 8 nucleotides line up with TRBD1. Losses at the gene ends were 2 bases for V and 5 bases for J; bases not matched to a gene: 5. In germline, CDR1 is SGHAT, CDR2 FQNNGV. The CDR3 extends over 14 amino acids. The CDR3 is CASSLQQGGNEQYF. The CDR3 DNA reads as TGTGCCAGCAGCTTACAACAGGGGGGCAACGAGCAGTACTTC. Full variable domain (outside the CDR3, taken from reference TRBV11-2 and TRBJ2-7): EAGVAQSPRYKIIEKRQSVAFWCNPISGHATLYWYQQILGQGPKLLIQFQNNGVVDDSQLPKDRFSAERLKGVDSTLKIQPAKLEDSAVYLCASSLQQGGNEQYFGPGTRLTVT.

This clonotype was detected many times. The chain couples TRBV30 to TRBJ2-2; D remains unclear. The germline CDR1 and CDR2 sequences are GTSNPN and SVGIG (reference sequence). CDR3 length: 13 residues. Trimming stripped 0 bases from V and 2 bases from J, with 4 bases between. This CDR3 reads CAWSVRNTGELFF. CDR3 DNA sequence: TGTGCCTGGAGTGTACGAAACACCGGGGAGCTGTTTTTT.

The genes are TRBV7-8 and TRBJ2-7, with D unclear. Looked up from germline, CDR1 is SGHVS and CDR2 is FQNEAQ. The V end was cut by 5 bases, the J end by 2 bases, with 13 bases between. The CDR3 length is 14 residues. The CDR3 loop is CASSLTGLPYEQYF. The CDR3 DNA reads as TGTGCCAGCAGCCTGACCGGGCTTCCCTACGAGCAGTACTTC.

This clonotype was detected many times. The chain couples TRBV11-2 to TRBJ2-1, with 8 bases matching TRBD1. The V gene's germline CDR1 is SGHAT and CDR2 FQNNGV. Trimming at V came to 1 base and at J to 7 bases, leaving 6 bases not matched to a gene. The CDR3 is made up of 15 amino acids. This CDR3 is CASSLVGDRGNEQFF. The CDR3 nucleotides read TGTGCCAGCAGCTTAGTAGGAGACAGGGGAAATGAGCAGTTCTTC.

This clonotype was picked up many times. DNA of the CDR3: TGTGCCAGTTCGGGGGCTGGTATGGTGAACACTGAAGCTTTCTTT. Translating gives CASSGAGMVNTEAFF. The chain carries TRBV28 and TRBJ1-1, with a tentative D call TRBD1 (6 bases). Germline values: CDR1 MDHEN, CDR2 SYDVKM. V lost 9 bases, J lost 0 bases, and 17 bases lay in between. This CDR3 spans 15 amino acids. The whole variable domain, filled in from reference TRBV28 and TRBJ1-1, reads DVKVTQSSRYLVKRTGEKVFLECVQDMDHENMFWYRQDPGLGLRLIYFSYDVKMKEKGDIPEGYSVSREKKERFSLILESASTNQTSMYLCASSGAGMVNTEAFFGQGTRLTVV.

The sample holds many counts of this clonotype. The chain uses TRBV19 and TRBJ2-3; TRBD1 might be the D (5 bases). CDR1 LNHDA and CDR2 SQIVND come from the germline V gene (reference sequence). Trimming took off 6 bases at V and 2 bases at J, with 15 bases between the two ends. This CDR3 contains 15 residues. CDR3 protein: CASRPGHHNTDTQYF. The CDR3 bases are TGTGCCAGTAGACCAGGACACCACAACACAGATACGCAGTATTTT.

This clonotype was seen at least ten times. The chain employs TRBV2 and TRBJ2-3; 7 nucleotides align to TRBD2. Trimming at V came to 3 bases and at J to 9 bases, leaving 6 bases not matched to a gene. The germline V gene has CDR1 SNHLY and CDR2 FYNNEI. The CDR3 is made up of 13 amino acids. The CDR3 spells CASSDGGSWTQYF. CDR3 DNA sequence: TGTGCCAGCAGTGACGGCGGGAGTTGGACGCAGTATTTT.

This clonotype showed up many times. The chain recombines TRBV28 with TRBJ2-7; 7 bases match TRBD1. V gave up 8 bases and J gave up 11 bases; unmatched junction bases: 9. Germline V gene data show CDR1 as MDHEN and CDR2 as SYDVKM. This CDR3 has 11 amino acids. DNA of the CDR3: TGTGCCAGCGCCCGGACAGGCCACAAGTACTTC. Its translation: CASARTGHKYF.